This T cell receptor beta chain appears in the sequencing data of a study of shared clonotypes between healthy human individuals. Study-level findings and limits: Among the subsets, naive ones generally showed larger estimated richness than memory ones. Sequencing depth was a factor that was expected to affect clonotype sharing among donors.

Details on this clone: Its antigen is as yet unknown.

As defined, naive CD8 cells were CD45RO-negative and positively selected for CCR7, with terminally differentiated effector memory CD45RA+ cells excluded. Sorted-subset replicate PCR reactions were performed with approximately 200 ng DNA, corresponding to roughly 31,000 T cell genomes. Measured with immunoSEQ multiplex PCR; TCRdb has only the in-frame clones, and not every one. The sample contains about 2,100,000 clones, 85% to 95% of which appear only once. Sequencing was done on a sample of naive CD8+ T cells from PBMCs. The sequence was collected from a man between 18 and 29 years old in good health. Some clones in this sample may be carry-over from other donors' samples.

The CDR3 sequence is CASSPILAGMDTQYF. The DNA for the CDR3 is TGTGCCAGCAGCCCCATACTAGCGGGAATGGATACGCAGTATTTT. The V gene is TRBV7-9, the J gene TRBJ2-3, with 10 bases that match TRBD2. The CDR3 spans 15 residues. The germline CDR1 and CDR2 sequences are SEHNR and FQNEAQ (reference sequence). The V gene end was trimmed by 5 bases and the J gene end by 6 bases; junction bases not matched to a gene: 8.